Detailed here is one TCR beta chain. Its specificity is not known. The CDR3 covers 18 residues. Trimming took 1 base from V and 8 from J, leaving 24 bases between them. Per germline, CDR1 LGHNA and CDR2 YNFKEQ. These data come from a study of chemoradiotherapy in HPV16-positive cancers. Study-level results: HPV-responsive T-cell expansion during chemoradiotherapy was linked to improved recurrence-free survival in HPV16-positive patients.

Over chemoradiotherapy, repertoires were sampled more than once. Libraries were prepared by immunoSEQ multiplex PCR; TCRdb keeps only in-frame clonotypes and omits some of them. The data contain about 2,000 clones, 80% to 85% of them seen just once; the ten biggest clones take up about 3%. The genes are TRBV4-2 and TRBJ2-1, with D maybe TRBD2 (6 bases). The sample in question was tumor tissue, obtained from a patient who underwent chemoradiotherapy. The sequence derives from a human donor with HPV-associated anogenital cancer. The CDR3 here is CASSQGPALSGLSYEQFF. CDR3 bases: TGTGCCAGCAGCCAAGGCCCCGCTCTATCGGGACTTTCTTATGAGCAGTTCTTC.